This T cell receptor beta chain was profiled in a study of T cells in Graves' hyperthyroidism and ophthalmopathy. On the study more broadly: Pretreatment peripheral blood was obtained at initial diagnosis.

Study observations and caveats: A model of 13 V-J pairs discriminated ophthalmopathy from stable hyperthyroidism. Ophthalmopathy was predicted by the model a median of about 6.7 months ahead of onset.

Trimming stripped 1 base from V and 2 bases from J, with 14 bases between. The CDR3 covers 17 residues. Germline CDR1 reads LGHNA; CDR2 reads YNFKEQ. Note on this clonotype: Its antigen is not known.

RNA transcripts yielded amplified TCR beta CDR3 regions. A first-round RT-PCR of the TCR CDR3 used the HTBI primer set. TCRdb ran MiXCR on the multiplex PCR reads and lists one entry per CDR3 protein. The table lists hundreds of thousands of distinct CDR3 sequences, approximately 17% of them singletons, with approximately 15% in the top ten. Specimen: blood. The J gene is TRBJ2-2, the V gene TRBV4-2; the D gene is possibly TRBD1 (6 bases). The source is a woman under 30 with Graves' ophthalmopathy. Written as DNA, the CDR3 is TGTGCCAGCAGCCAAGGTCATCAGGGGACAAACACCGGGGAGCTGTTTTTT. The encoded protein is CASSQGHQGTNTGELFF.